Below are 18 T cell receptor beta chains sequenced from a single sample in a study of blood T cell repertoires in COVID-19 (TCRdb year 2020). The receptor library was made with the immunoSEQ multiplex PCR assay. Not all clones reach the TCRdb copy of this immuneACCESS table, which keeps in-frame sequences only. Checked studies attribute under half of the gap to unresolved V genes and leave the rest unexplained. The sample includes roughly 360,000 clones, with under 85% observed a single time. About 5% of the sample lies in the top ten. The sample was PBMCs or T cells enriched from blood (not recorded which). The source is a woman aged 45-65 years who had recovered from COVID-19.

The chain recombines TRBV5-4 with TRBJ1-1; D is unclear. The germline V gene encodes CDR1 SGHNT and CDR2 YYREEE (reference sequence). V lost 5 bases and J 1 base, leaving 12 bases between the germline ends. The CDR3 has 14 residues. In nucleotides, the CDR3 is TGTGCCAGCAGTTTACGAGGCCCGAACACTGAAGCTTTCTTT. The encoded protein is CASSLRGPNTEAFF.

The V and J genes are TRBV11-3 and TRBJ2-3, with TRBD1 as a possible D gene (5 bases). Looked up from germline, CDR1 is SGHNT and CDR2 is YENEEA. Trimming pared 6 bases from V and 4 bases from J, leaving 14 bases between. CDR3 length: 14 amino acids. In nucleotides, the CDR3 is TGTGCCAGCAGGCGCAGGGATTCTCCAGATACGCAGTATTTT. This sequence encodes CASRRRDSPDTQYF.

In this sample, this clone turned up a few times. A read error may be the cause here, since a much bigger clone is one base away. The chain recombines TRBV7-3 with TRBJ1-2; 7 positions match TRBD1. This CDR3 is built from 13 residues. The germline V gene has CDR1 SGHTA and CDR2 FQGTGA. Germline trimming cut 5 bases from V and 2 bases from J; bases unmatched to any gene: 2. The DNA for the CDR3 is TGTGCCAGCAGCGCGGGACAGAACTATGGCTACACCTTC. The encoded protein is CASSAGQNYGYTF.

V gene TRBV7-8 combines with J gene TRBJ1-1, with a tentative D call TRBD1 (5 bases). The CDR3 length is 15 residues. From germline, CDR1 is SGHVS and CDR2 FQNEAQ. The V end lost 7 bases, the J end lost 4 bases, and 19 bases lay between the germline ends. The CDR3 spells CASISFQGGGTEAFF. As DNA, the CDR3 is TGTGCCAGCATCAGTTTCCAGGGAGGAGGCACTGAAGCTTTCTTT.

CDR3 loop: CASSHGEAGELFF. CDR3 nucleotides: TGTGCCAGCAGCCACGGTGAGGCCGGGGAGCTGTTTTTT. The V gene is TRBV14, the J gene TRBJ2-2; D not certain. Germline V lookup: CDR1 SGHDN, CDR2 FVKESK. The CDR3 sequence is 13 residues long. The V end lost 3 bases, the J end lost 6 bases, and 8 bases lay between the germline ends.

The chain joins TRBV14 to TRBJ1-2; D gene uncertain. The V and J ends lost 3 bases and 6 bases respectively, with 14 bases between them. This CDR3 spans 14 amino acids. Germline-derived CDR1 and CDR2 are SGHDN and FVKESK. DNA for the CDR3: TGTGCCAGCAGCCAGTCGGTGGACTGGGATGGCTACACCTTC. Translating gives CASSQSVDWDGYTF.

V and J are TRBV30 and TRBJ2-7, with a possible D match to TRBD2 (6 bases). Trimming removed 1 base from V and 5 bases from J, with 12 bases in between. The V gene's germline CDR1 is GTSNPN and CDR2 SVGIG (reference sequence). CDR3 length: 13 amino acids. The CDR3 region is CAWSGDGRNEQYF. As DNA, the CDR3 is TGTGCCTGGAGTGGGGACGGGAGAAACGAGCAGTACTTC.

J is TRBJ1-1 and V is TRBV4-3, with TRBD1 matching over 10 bases. V lost 0 bases to trimming and J lost 4 bases; unmatched junction nucleotides: 2. The germline V gene has CDR1 LGHNA and CDR2 YSLEER. CDR3 size: 15 residues. CDR3 bases: TGCGCCAGCAGCCAAGATCGGACAGGGGGCACTGAAGCTTTCTTT. The encoded protein is CASSQDRTGGTEAFF.

This clone was observed a single time. The chain carries TRBV19 and TRBJ1-5; D gene ambiguous. V lost 5 bases and J 4 bases, leaving 9 bases between the germline ends. There are 13 residues in the CDR3. CDR1 LNHDA and CDR2 SQIVND come from the germline V gene (reference sequence). In DNA form, the CDR3 reads TGTGCCAGTAGTTCAAAACTAAATCAGCCCCAGCATTTT. This gives the protein CASSSKLNQPQHF.

This clone appeared once. The CDR3 region is CAWRENNEQFF. The CDR3 DNA sequence: TGTGCCTGGAGGGAGAACAATGAGCAGTTCTTC. The rearrangement links TRBV30 to TRBJ2-1; D is unclear. The CDR3 has 11 amino acids. Per the germline V gene, CDR1 is GTSNPN and CDR2 is SVGIG (reference sequence). The V and J ends lost 3 bases and 5 bases respectively, with 5 bases between them.

The V gene is TRBV13, the J gene TRBJ2-1; TRBD2 matches 11 bases. With 6 bases clipped from V and 3 bases from J, the junction kept 4 bases outside the gene matches. Germline V gene lookup returns CDR1 PRHDT and CDR2 FYEKMQ (reference sequence). This CDR3 has 15 residues. The DNA for the CDR3 is TGTGCCAGCAGACTAGCGGGAGAGAACTACAATGAGCAGTTCTTC. It encodes CASRLAGENYNEQFF.

V gene TRBV27 combines with J gene TRBJ2-1, with 7 bases aligning to TRBD2. The J segment lost 9 bases and the V segment lost 6 bases, leaving 8 bases of the junction unmatched. The CDR3 consists of 13 residues. Germline V CDR1 and CDR2: MNHEY, SMNVEV (reference sequence). The CDR3 region has the DNA TGTGCCAGCAGCCAAAGCACGGGGGGTGAGCAGTTCTTC. This codes for CASSQSTGGEQFF.

The chain recombines TRBV3-1 (or the pseudogene TRBV3-2) with TRBJ1-2; D remains ambiguous. Germline CDR1 LGHDT, CDR2 YNNKEL (reference sequence). CDR3 length: 13 amino acids. Trimming stripped 1 base from V and 7 bases from J, with 10 bases between. The DNA for the CDR3 is TGTGCCAGCAGCCAAGGGCAGGATTTTGGCTACACCTTC. It codes for CASSQGQDFGYTF.

This clone occurred once. The chain links TRBV5-1 to TRBJ2-5; tentatively, D is TRBD1 (5 bases). Per germline, CDR1 SGHRS and CDR2 YFSETQ. The CDR3 loop spans 15 amino acids. Trimming removed 0 bases at V and 5 bases at J, with 14 bases between. Here the CDR3 DNA reads TGCGCCAGCAGCTTGGGATCGGCGGCAGGGGAGACCCAGTACTTC. Amino acids: CASSLGSAAGETQYF.

The V call is TRBV7-2, the J call TRBJ1-2, with a possible D match to TRBD1 (6 bases). Trimming removed 2 bases from V and 8 bases from J, with 12 bases in between. Germline CDR1 and CDR2: SGHTA and FQGNSA. This CDR3 is built from 13 residues. The CDR3 DNA sequence: TGTGCCAGCAGCTTATTGGCAGGGGAAGGCTACACCTTC. It translates to CASSLLAGEGYTF. The whole variable domain, filled in from reference TRBV7-2 and TRBJ1-2, reads GAGVSQSPSNKVTEKGKDVELRCDPISGHTALYWYRQSLGQGLEFLIYFQGNSAPDKSGLPSDRFSAERTGGSVSTLTIQRTQQEDSAVYLCASSLLAGEGYTFGSGTRLTVV.

The rearrangement uses TRBV25-1 and TRBJ2-3; possible D gene TRBD2, 6 bases. With 2 bases removed from V and 4 bases from J, the gap between germline ends came to 10 bases. The CDR3 has 14 amino acids. Germline-derived CDR1 and CDR2 are MGHDK and SYGVNS. The CDR3 region is CASSEGGLADTQYF. DNA of the CDR3: TGTGCCAGCAGTGAAGGGGGGTTAGCAGATACGCAGTATTTT.

The rearrangement uses TRBV15 and TRBJ2-5; 11 bases are shared with TRBD2. Germline CDR1 and CDR2: LNHNV and YYDKDF (reference sequence). CDR3 size: 16 residues. Trimming at V came to 1 base and at J to 5 bases, leaving 6 bases not matched to a gene. The CDR3 DNA sequence: TGTGCCACCAGCAGAGTAGCGGGAGGGCCTGGGGAGACCCAGTACTTC. Its translation is CATSRVAGGPGETQYF.

The J gene is TRBJ2-7, the V gene TRBV5-1; D is perhaps TRBD2 (6 bases). There are 14 residues in the CDR3. In germline, CDR1 is SGHRS, CDR2 YFSETQ. CDR3 nucleotide sequence: TGCGCTACGGCCAGGGACGGGAGCTCCTACGAGCAGTACTTC. Translated, it gives CATARDGSSYEQYF.